These 21 T cell receptor beta chains were all obtained from the same sample, sequenced in a study of T cell clonotyping in hematopoietic cell transplantation. TCRdb's table, derived via immunoSEQ multiplex PCR, lists solely in-frame clones and lacks some. Found here are about 36,000 clones, about 87% of them singletons; the top ten hold roughly 1.8%. Sequencing used peripheral blood mononuclear cells. These receptors all come from a woman aged 40 to 55 in good health. Some clones in this sample may be carry-over from other donors' samples.

The chain is built from TRBV15 and TRBJ1-2; D is perhaps TRBD1 (6 bases). Germline values: CDR1 LNHNV, CDR2 YYDKDF (reference sequence). With 0 bases removed from V and 3 bases from J, the gap between germline ends came to 11 bases. The CDR3 runs 15 residues. The CDR3 DNA follows: TGTGCCACCAGCAGAGAATGGGGGCAGGACTATGGCTACACCTTC. Translating gives CATSREWGQDYGYTF.

J is TRBJ2-1 and V is TRBV11-1; possibly TRBD1 for D (7 bases). The CDR3 is made up of 15 amino acids. Trimming stripped 6 bases from V and 3 bases from J, with 15 bases between. Germline lookup yields CDR1 SGHAT and CDR2 FQDESV (reference sequence). The CDR3 loop reads CASRVAGGSYNEQFF. For the CDR3, the DNA is TGTGCCAGCAGGGTGGCAGGGGGGAGCTACAATGAGCAGTTCTTC.

In this sample, this clone turned up a few times. The chain joins TRBV19 to TRBJ2-7; weak D call: TRBD1 (5 bases). The germline gives CDR1 LNHDA, CDR2 SQIVND (reference sequence). V was pared by 8 bases and J by 2 bases, with 13 bases between. The CDR3 contains 13 residues. DNA for the CDR3: TGTGCCAGTGCGGCAGGGCAGGCCTACGAGCAGTACTTC. The encoded protein is CASAAGQAYEQYF.

V is TRBV30 and J is TRBJ1-2; D is perhaps TRBD1 (6 bases). V lost 2 bases and J lost 2, with 15 bases in between. CDR1 and CDR2 from the germline V gene are GTSNPN and SVGIG (reference sequence). The CDR3 is 15 residues long. In DNA, the CDR3 is TGTGCCTGGAGTTATAAGGGGGGAGGCAACTATGGCTACACCTTC. This codes for CAWSYKGGGNYGYTF.

The chain has TRBV4-1 and TRBJ2-1; tentative D call: TRBD1 (6 bases). The CDR3 is 15 residues long. Germline CDR1 reads MGHRA; CDR2 reads YSYEKL. Trimming left V 4 bases short and J 0 bases short, with 10 bases between. The CDR3 sequence: CASSLEDSSYNEQFF. The CDR3 coding sequence is TGCGCCAGCAGCCTCGAGGACAGCTCCTACAATGAGCAGTTCTTC.

The J gene is TRBJ2-2, the V gene TRBV9; TRBD2 is a possible D gene (5 bases). CDR3 size: 12 residues. Germline lookup yields CDR1 SGDLS and CDR2 YYNGEE. Trimming pared 7 bases from V and 4 bases from J, leaving 8 bases between. CDR3 coding DNA: TGTGCCAGCGCCCTAGCCACCGGGGAGCTGTTTTTT. It encodes CASALATGELFF.

J is TRBJ2-7 and V is TRBV10-2, with D perhaps TRBD2 (5 bases). This CDR3 region has 13 residues. Trimming shortened V by 4 bases and J by 2 bases, and 9 bases separated the two germline ends. Per the germline V gene, CDR1 is WSHSY and CDR2 is SAAADI. CDR3 loop: CASSGGLAYEQYF. For the CDR3, the DNA is TGCGCCAGCAGTGGCGGGCTGGCCTACGAGCAGTACTTC.

This clone was detected only once. The chain has TRBV30 and TRBJ1-1, with a possible D match to TRBD1 (6 bases). V lost 0 bases and J 5 bases, leaving 19 bases between the germline ends. The germline CDR1 and CDR2 sequences are GTSNPN and SVGIG (reference sequence). CDR3 length: 16 amino acids. CDR3: CAWSVERGVNPTEAFF. The CDR3 DNA reads TGTGCCTGGAGTGTTGAAAGGGGGGTCAATCCAACTGAAGCTTTCTTT. The full variable domain, with the rest looked up from reference TRBV30 and TRBJ1-1, is SQTIHQWPATLVQPVGSPLSLECTVEGTSNPNLYWYRQAAGRGLQLLFYSVGIGQISSEVPQNLSASRPQDRQFILSSKKLLLSDSGFYLCAWSVERGVNPTEAFFGQGTRLTVV.

The chain uses TRBV5-6 and TRBJ2-7, with D possibly being TRBD2 (7 bases). Germline CDR1 is SGHDT and CDR2 is YYEEEE. There are 16 residues in the CDR3. V was cut by 3 bases and J by 2 bases, with 18 bases left in between. The CDR3 DNA reads as TGTGCCAGCAGCTATAGGGGGGGCGGGGTGGCCTACGAGCAGTACTTC. This gives the protein CASSYRGGGVAYEQYF.

J is TRBJ2-7 and V is TRBV28; D may be TRBD1 or TRBD2 (5 bases each). The CDR3 is 16 amino acids. V lost 3 bases, J lost 4 bases, and 19 bases lay in between. Germline CDR1 is MDHEN and CDR2 is SYDVKM. The CDR3 here is CASSLGDLSSGYEQYF. The CDR3 DNA reads TGTGCCAGCAGTTTGGGGGACCTCAGCTCGGGATACGAGCAGTACTTC.

The chain is built from TRBV30 and TRBJ1-5; D gene uncertain. The CDR3 spans 13 residues. The V and J ends lost 0 bases and 3 bases respectively, with 6 bases between them. The germline V gene has CDR1 GTSNPN and CDR2 SVGIG (reference sequence). In DNA, the CDR3 is TGTGCCTGGAGTGTAAAGGACAATCAGCCCCAGCATTTT. It specifies CAWSVKDNQPQHF. The full variable domain, with the rest looked up from reference TRBV30 and TRBJ1-5, is SQTIHQWPATLVQPVGSPLSLECTVEGTSNPNLYWYRQAAGRGLQLLFYSVGIGQISSEVPQNLSASRPQDRQFILSSKKLLLSDSGFYLCAWSVKDNQPQHFGDGTRLSIL.

The chain recombines TRBV30 with TRBJ1-2; tentative D call: TRBD1 (6 bases). Looked up from germline, CDR1 is GTSNPN and CDR2 is SVGIG (reference sequence). This CDR3 has 13 residues. V lost 0 bases and J lost 2, with 7 bases in between. The CDR3 loop reads CAWSVDRNYGYTF. The DNA of the CDR3 is TGTGCCTGGAGTGTAGACAGGAACTATGGCTACACCTTC.

The chain carries TRBV5-4 and TRBJ2-1, with 8 bases matching TRBD2. This CDR3 has 16 amino acids. CDR1 and CDR2 from the germline V gene are SGHNT and YYREEE (reference sequence). The trim removed 4 bases at V and 6 bases at J, leaving 12 bases unmatched. The CDR3 sequence: CASSDLGAGGRNEQFF. The DNA for the CDR3 is TGTGCCAGCAGCGACCTAGGGGCGGGGGGCCGCAATGAGCAGTTCTTC.

This chain links TRBV14 with TRBJ2-7, with D unresolved. This CDR3 is built from 13 residues. The germline gives CDR1 SGHDN, CDR2 FVKESK. The germline V and J ends were trimmed by 5 bases and 4 bases, with 12 bases remaining between them. CDR3 sequence reads: CASSKRIGYEQYF. CDR3 coding DNA: TGTGCCAGCAGCAAAAGGATAGGGTACGAGCAGTACTTC.

The gene calls are TRBV5-1 and TRBJ1-4; TRBD1 might be the D (5 bases). Trimming cost V 3 bases and J 8 bases, with 11 bases left between them. The CDR3 extends over 13 amino acids. CDR1 is SGHRS and CDR2 is YFSETQ in the germline V gene. The CDR3 DNA reads as TGCGCCAGCAGCTCGGAGCAGGGCGAAAAACTGTTTTTT. It translates to CASSSEQGEKLFF. The full variable domain, completed using reference TRBV5-1 and TRBJ1-4, is KAGVTQTPRYLIKTRGQQVTLSCSPISGHRSVSWYQQTPGQGLQFLFEYFSETQRNKGNFPGRFSGRQFSNSRSEMNVSTLELGDSALYLCASSSEQGEKLFFGSGTQLSVL.

The rearrangement links TRBV29-1 to TRBJ1-4; D uncertain. The length of the CDR3 is 10 residues. The germline CDR1 and CDR2 sequences are SQVTM and ANQGSEA. Trimming removed 5 bases from V and 6 bases from J, with 4 bases in between. CDR3 loop: CSVRDEKLFF. Here the CDR3 DNA reads TGCAGCGTTAGGGATGAAAAACTGTTTTTT. Drawing the rest from reference TRBV29-1 and TRBJ1-4, the complete variable domain is SAVISQKPSRDICQRGTSLTIQCQVDSQVTMMFWYRQQPGQSLTLIATANQGSEATYESGFVIDKFPISRPNLTFSTLTVSNMSPEDSSIYLCSVRDEKLFFGSGTQLSVL.

This chain uses TRBV29-1 with TRBJ1-1, with D uncertain. Germline V CDR1 and CDR2: SQVTM, ANQGSEA. This CDR3 has 12 residues. Trimming cost V 7 bases and J 5 bases, with 14 bases left between them. This CDR3 is CSGGSGLTEAFF. The CDR3 region has the DNA TGCAGCGGAGGCTCCGGGCTAACTGAAGCTTTCTTT.

On this clone: One end of the junction fails to match germline, which may point to a read error. The genes are TRBV30 and TRBJ2-3, with 7 bases that match TRBD2. Germline V gene data show CDR1 as GTSNPN and CDR2 as SVGIG (reference sequence). The CDR3 is 13 amino acids. This chain's CDR3 is CARSGEGTDTQYF. CDR3 nucleotides: TGTGCCCGGAGCGGGGAAGGCACAGATACGCAGTATTTT.

This CDR3 reads CASSPPEGTGDYEQYF. CDR3 in DNA: TGTGCCAGCAGTCCGCCGGAGGGGACAGGGGACTACGAGCAGTACTTC. The V and J genes are TRBV28 and TRBJ2-7; 10 bases agree with TRBD1. From germline, CDR1 is MDHEN and CDR2 SYDVKM. J gave up 3 bases and V 5 bases, and 10 bases lay outside the gene matches. This CDR3 has 16 amino acids.

This clone was seen a few times. The chain links TRBV2 to TRBJ2-7, with D unclear. V gave up 3 bases and J gave up 1 base, with 7 bases separating them. Germline loops: CDR1 SNHLY, CDR2 FYNNEI. This CDR3 region has 13 residues. The CDR3 loop reads CASSDPVSYEQYF. CDR3 in DNA: TGTGCCAGCAGTGACCCAGTTTCCTACGAGCAGTACTTC.

On this clone: Other nucleotide sequences in the sample specify the same CDR3. The rearrangement links TRBV27 to TRBJ2-7, with TRBD1 as a possible D gene (8 bases). The CDR3 length is 15 residues. V gave up 5 bases and J gave up 4 bases, with 18 bases separating them. CDR1 and CDR2 (germline): MNHEY, SMNVEV (reference sequence). Here the CDR3 reads CASSRTGGGGYEQYF. The CDR3 region has the DNA TGTGCCAGCAGTCGAACAGGGGGGGGAGGATACGAGCAGTACTTC.